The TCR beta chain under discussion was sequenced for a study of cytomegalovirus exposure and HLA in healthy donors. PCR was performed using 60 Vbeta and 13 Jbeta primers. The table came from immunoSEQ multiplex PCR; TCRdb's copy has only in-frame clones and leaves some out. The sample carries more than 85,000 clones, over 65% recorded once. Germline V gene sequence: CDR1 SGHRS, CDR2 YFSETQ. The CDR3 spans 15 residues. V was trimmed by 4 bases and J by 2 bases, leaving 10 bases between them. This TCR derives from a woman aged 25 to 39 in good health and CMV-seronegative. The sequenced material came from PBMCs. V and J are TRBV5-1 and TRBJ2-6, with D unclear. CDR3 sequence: CASSPPVTGANVLTF. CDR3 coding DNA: TGCGCCAGCAGCCCCCCAGTAACTGGGGCCAACGTCCTGACTTTC.